This T cell receptor (beta chain) was captured in a study of OX40 agonist ivuxolimab in advanced cancers. Assay: immunoSEQ multiplex PCR; the TCRdb copy retains only in-frame clones and omits some. The table includes about 35,000 clones, 80% to 95% detected once. V was clipped by 3 bases and J by 5 bases, with 25 bases between them. The CDR3 consists of 18 residues. Germline V gives CDR1 WSHSY, CDR2 SAAADI. The chain carries TRBV10-2 and TRBJ2-5; D gene uncertain. Sequencing was performed on CD4+ or CD8+ T cells sorted from blood, taken in a trial of the OX40 agonist ivuxolimab. This receptor was identified in an adult with an advanced solid tumor such as melanoma, head and neck, liver or kidney cancer. CDR3 DNA sequence: TGCGCCAGCAGTGACCAACTGTCCCTTGCGATCTATTTGGAGACCCAGTACTTC. This sequence encodes CASSDQLSLAIYLETQYF.